This passage covers 9 T cell receptor beta chains from one sample sequenced in a study of blood T cell repertoires in COVID-19. Generated by immunoSEQ multiplex PCR, the TCRdb table keeps only in-frame clones and is missing some. The profile covers around 100,000 clones, with 75% to 95% appearing a single time and roughly 5% taken by the ten largest. Sequenced input: peripheral blood. The receptors were sampled from a man aged 50 to 59 with acute or convalescent COVID-19.

This chain uses TRBV5-5 with TRBJ1-1; D may be TRBD1 (5 bases). The CDR3 runs to 15 residues. Germline V gene lookup returns CDR1 SGHKS and CDR2 YYEKEE (reference sequence). The ends were cut back, 4 bases at V and 6 bases at J, with 19 bases in the middle. DNA of the CDR3: TGTGCCAGCAGCCAGGCGGGGGTGCGTGGGTCTGAAGCTTTCTTT. Protein sequence: CASSQAGVRGSEAFF.

The V call is TRBV18, the J call TRBJ2-2, with 7 bases that match TRBD1. This CDR3 spans 15 amino acids. Germline V gives CDR1 KGHSH, CDR2 LQKENI. V dropped 1 base and J dropped 3; count of bases not matched to a gene: 2. The chain's CDR3 is CASSPQGADTGELFF. CDR3 nucleotide sequence: TGTGCCAGCTCACCACAGGGGGCGGACACCGGGGAGCTGTTTTTT.

This clone turned up a few times. Other DNA sequences in the same sample also yield this CDR3. The chain carries TRBV11-2 and TRBJ2-7, with 10 bases matching TRBD2. CDR1 is SGHAT and CDR2 is FQNNGV in the germline V gene. This CDR3 is 14 amino acids long. Trimming took 1 base from V and 4 from J; bases not matched to a gene: 1. The CDR3 protein is CASSLASGRYEQYF. The CDR3 DNA sequence: TGTGCCAGCAGCTTAGCTAGCGGGAGATACGAGCAGTACTTC.

The rearrangement joins TRBV15 to TRBJ2-7; D might be TRBD2 (5 bases). The CDR3 runs to 14 residues. Trimming removed 1 base at V and 0 bases at J, with 7 bases between. Germline V gene sequence: CDR1 LNHNV, CDR2 YYDKDF (reference sequence). CDR3 DNA sequence: TGTGCCACCAGCAGAGCGGGGTCCTCCTACGAGCAGTACTTC. Translation gives CATSRAGSSYEQYF.

The genes are TRBV19 and TRBJ1-1; D not resolved. This CDR3 has 13 residues. The V gene's germline CDR1 is LNHDA and CDR2 SQIVND (reference sequence). V lost 4 bases, J lost 0 bases, and 6 bases lay in between. CDR3 nucleotides: TGTGCCAGTAGTAAGCGGTTGAACACTGAAGCTTTCTTT. Translation gives CASSKRLNTEAFF.

V is TRBV9 and J is TRBJ2-1; 13 bases are shared with TRBD2. The germline CDR1 and CDR2 sequences are SGDLS and YYNGEE. The J segment lost 0 bases and the V segment lost 3 bases, leaving 0 bases of the junction unmatched. The CDR3 contains 16 residues. The CDR3 DNA is TGTGCCAGCAGCGGGACTAGCGGGAGCTCCTACAATGAGCAGTTCTTC. Translation: CASSGTSGSSYNEQFF.

This clone was detected only once. The chain links TRBV27 to TRBJ2-4; the D is unclear. Between the trimmed V and J ends, which lost 5 bases and 2 bases, there was a span of 13 bases. This CDR3 is built from 15 residues. Germline CDR1 and CDR2: MNHEY and SMNVEV (reference sequence). For the CDR3, the DNA is TGTGCCAGCAGTACACCTGAGAGGACCAAAAACATTCAGTACTTC. Protein: CASSTPERTKNIQYF.

This chain connects TRBV6-2 or TRBV6-3 to TRBJ2-7; TRBD1 aligns across 8 bases. With 2 bases clipped from V and 6 bases from J, the junction kept 6 bases outside the gene matches. The CDR3 has 14 amino acids. Germline V gene lookup returns CDR1 MNHEY and CDR2 SVGEGT. The CDR3, as DNA: TGTGCCAGCAGTTACGTCGGACAGGGAACCGAGCAGTACTTC. It is translated as CASSYVGQGTEQYF.

The chain uses TRBV19 and TRBJ1-5; no reliable D call. This CDR3 contains 13 residues. Germline V gene data show CDR1 as LNHDA and CDR2 as SQIVND (reference sequence). The V end lost 0 bases, the J end lost 11 bases, and 11 bases lay between the germline ends. CDR3 nucleotide sequence: TGTGCCAGTAGTATAGATACGGACGGGACCCAGCATTTT. This translates into CASSIDTDGTQHF.